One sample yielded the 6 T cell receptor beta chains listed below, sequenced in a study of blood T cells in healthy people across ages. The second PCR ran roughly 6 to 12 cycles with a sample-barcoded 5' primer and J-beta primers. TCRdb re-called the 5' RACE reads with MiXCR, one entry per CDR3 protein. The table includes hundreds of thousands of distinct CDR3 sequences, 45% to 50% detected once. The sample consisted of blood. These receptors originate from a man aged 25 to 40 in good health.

CDR3 protein: CASSFASNYGYTF. The CDR3 DNA sequence: TGTGCCAGCAGTTTCGCGAGTAACTATGGCTACACCTTC. The chain combines TRBV12-3 or TRBV12-4 with TRBJ1-2; D remains ambiguous. Deletions cut 3 bases from V and 1 base from J, with 6 bases between. This CDR3 spans 13 amino acids.

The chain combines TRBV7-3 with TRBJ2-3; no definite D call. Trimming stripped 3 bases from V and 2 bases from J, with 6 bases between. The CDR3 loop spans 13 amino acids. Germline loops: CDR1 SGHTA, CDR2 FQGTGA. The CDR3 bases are TGTGCCAGCAGCTTTCTCCTCACAGATACGCAGTATTTT. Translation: CASSFLLTDTQYF.

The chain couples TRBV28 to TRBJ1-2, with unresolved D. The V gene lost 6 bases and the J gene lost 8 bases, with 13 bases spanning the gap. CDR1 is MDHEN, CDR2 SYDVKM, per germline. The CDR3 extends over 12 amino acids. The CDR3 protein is CASSRKSYGYTF. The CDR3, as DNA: TGTGCCAGCAGCCGCAAATCTTACGGCTACACCTTC.

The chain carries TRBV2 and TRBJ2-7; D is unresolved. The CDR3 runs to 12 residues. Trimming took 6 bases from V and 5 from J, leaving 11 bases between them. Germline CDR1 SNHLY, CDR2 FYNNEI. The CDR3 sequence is CASRAVVDEQYF. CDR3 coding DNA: TGTGCCAGCAGGGCGGTAGTTGACGAGCAGTACTTC.

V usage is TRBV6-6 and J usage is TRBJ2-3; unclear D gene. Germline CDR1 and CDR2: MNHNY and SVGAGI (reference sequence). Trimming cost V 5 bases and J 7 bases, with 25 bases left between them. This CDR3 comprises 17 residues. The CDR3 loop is CASSNSGRILGMHTQYF. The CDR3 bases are TGTGCCAGCAGTAATAGTGGAAGAATCCTTGGGATGCATACGCAGTATTTT.

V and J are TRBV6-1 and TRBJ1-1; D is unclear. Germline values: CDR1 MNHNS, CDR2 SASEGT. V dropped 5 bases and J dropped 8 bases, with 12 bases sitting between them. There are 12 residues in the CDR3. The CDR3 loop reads CASSSLTLEAFF. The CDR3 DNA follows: TGTGCCAGCAGTAGCCTTACTCTAGAAGCTTTCTTT.